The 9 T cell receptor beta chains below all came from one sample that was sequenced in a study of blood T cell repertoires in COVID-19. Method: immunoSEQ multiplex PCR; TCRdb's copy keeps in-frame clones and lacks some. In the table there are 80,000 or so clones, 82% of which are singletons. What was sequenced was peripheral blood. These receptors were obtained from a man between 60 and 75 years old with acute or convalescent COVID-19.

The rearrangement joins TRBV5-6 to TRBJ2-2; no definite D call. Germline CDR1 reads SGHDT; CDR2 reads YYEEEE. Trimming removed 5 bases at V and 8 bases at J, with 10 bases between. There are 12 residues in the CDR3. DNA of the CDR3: TGTGCCAGCAGGTTCGAGGAGGGGGAGCTGTTTTTT. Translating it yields CASRFEEGELFF.

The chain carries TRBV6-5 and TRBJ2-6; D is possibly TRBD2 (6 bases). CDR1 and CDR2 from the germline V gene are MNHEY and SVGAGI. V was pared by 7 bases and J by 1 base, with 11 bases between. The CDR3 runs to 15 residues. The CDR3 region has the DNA TGTGCCAGCATCCCTGGGAGGTCTGGGGCCAACGTCCTGACTTTC. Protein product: CASIPGRSGANVLTF.

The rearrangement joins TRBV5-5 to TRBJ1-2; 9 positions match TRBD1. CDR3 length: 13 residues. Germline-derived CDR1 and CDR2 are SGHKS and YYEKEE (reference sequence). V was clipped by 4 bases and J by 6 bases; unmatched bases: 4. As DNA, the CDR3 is TGTGCCAGCAGCCGTAGACAGGGGGATGGCTACACCTTC. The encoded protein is CASSRRQGDGYTF.

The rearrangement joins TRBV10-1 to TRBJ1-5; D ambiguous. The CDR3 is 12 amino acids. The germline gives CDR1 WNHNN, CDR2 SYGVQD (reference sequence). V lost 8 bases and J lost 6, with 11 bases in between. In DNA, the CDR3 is TGCGCCAGCGAGCGGGTGGTTCAGCCCCAGCATTTT. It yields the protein CASERVVQPQHF.

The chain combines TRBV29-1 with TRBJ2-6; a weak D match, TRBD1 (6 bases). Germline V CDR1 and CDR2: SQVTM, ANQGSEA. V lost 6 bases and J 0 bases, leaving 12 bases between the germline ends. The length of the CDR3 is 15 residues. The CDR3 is CSVRTVISGANVLTF. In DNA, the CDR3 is TGCAGCGTAAGGACAGTGATCTCTGGGGCCAACGTCCTGACTTTC.

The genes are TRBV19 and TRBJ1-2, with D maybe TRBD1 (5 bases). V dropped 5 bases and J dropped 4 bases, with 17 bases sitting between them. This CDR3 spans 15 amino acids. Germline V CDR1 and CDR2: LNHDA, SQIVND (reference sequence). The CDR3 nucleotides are TGTGCCAGTAGTGATACTTCGACAGCCATCTATGGCTACACCTTC. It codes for CASSDTSTAIYGYTF.

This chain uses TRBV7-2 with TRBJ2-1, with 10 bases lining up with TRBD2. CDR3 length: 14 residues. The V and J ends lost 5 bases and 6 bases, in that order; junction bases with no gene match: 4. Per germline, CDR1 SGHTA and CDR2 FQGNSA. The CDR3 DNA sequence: TGTGCCAGCAGCCCTAGCGGGAGAATCAATGAGCAGTTCTTC. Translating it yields CASSPSGRINEQFF. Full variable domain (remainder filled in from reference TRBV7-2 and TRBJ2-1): GAGVSQSPSNKVTEKGKDVELRCDPISGHTALYWYRQSLGQGLEFLIYFQGNSAPDKSGLPSDRFSAERTGGSVSTLTIQRTQQEDSAVYLCASSPSGRINEQFFGPGTRLTVL.

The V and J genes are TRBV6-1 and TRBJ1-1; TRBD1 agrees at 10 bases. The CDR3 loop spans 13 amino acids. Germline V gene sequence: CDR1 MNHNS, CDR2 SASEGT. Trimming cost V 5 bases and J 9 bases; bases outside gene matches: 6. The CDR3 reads CASSNGDRGQAFF. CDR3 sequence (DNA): TGTGCCAGCAGTAACGGGGACAGGGGACAAGCTTTCTTT.

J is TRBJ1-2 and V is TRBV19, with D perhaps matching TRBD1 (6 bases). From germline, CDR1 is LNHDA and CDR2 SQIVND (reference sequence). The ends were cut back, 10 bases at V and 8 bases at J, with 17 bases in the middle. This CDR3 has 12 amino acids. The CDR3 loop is CAITDRNGGYTF. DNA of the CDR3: TGTGCCATCACTGACAGGAACGGCGGCTACACCTTC. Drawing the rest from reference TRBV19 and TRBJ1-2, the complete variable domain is DGGITQSPKYLFRKEGQNVTLSCEQNLNHDAMYWYRQDPGQGLRLIYYSQIVNDFQKGDIAEGYSVSREKKESFPLTVTSAQKNPTAFYLCAITDRNGGYTFGSGTRLTVV.